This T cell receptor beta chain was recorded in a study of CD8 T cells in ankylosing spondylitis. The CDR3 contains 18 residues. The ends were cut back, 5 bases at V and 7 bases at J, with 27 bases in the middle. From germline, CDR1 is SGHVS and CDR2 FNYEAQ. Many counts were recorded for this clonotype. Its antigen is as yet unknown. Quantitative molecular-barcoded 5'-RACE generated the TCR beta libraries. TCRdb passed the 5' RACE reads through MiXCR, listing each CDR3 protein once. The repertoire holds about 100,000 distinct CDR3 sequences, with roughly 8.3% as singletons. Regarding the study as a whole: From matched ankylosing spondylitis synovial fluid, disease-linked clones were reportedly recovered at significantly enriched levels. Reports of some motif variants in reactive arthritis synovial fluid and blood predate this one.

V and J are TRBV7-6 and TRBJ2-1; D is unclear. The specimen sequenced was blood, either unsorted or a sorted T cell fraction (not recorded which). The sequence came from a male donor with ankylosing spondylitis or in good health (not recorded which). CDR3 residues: CASSPPDLGSPFWNEQFF. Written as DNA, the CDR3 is TGTGCCAGCAGCCCCCCCGACTTAGGCTCTCCCTTTTGGAATGAGCAGTTCTTC.